This T cell receptor (beta chain) appears in the sequencing data of a study of shared clonotypes between healthy human individuals. The CDR3 is made up of 12 amino acids. Looked up from germline, CDR1 is MDHEN and CDR2 is SYDVKM. Every contributor of samples was a Caucasian grown-up residing in Nashville, Tennessee. Sequencing used immunoSEQ multiplex PCR; TCRdb keeps in-frame clones, though not all of them. The sample consists of about 2.4 million clones, 90% to 95% of them appearing once. Sequenced input: naive CD4+ T cells sorted from blood. Subset in this sample: CD45RA+ positively selected. The chain combines TRBV28 with TRBJ2-5, with D tentatively TRBD2 (6 bases). The TCR sequence derives from a man younger than 30 in good health. The CDR3 DNA sequence: TGTGTCTCGGCCGGGGGATTTGGGACCCAGTACTTC. This translates into CVSAGGFGTQYF. Supplemented by reference TRBV28 and TRBJ2-5, the full variable domain reads DVKVTQSSRYLVKRTGEKVFLECVQDMDHENMFWYRQDPGLGLRLIYFSYDVKMKEKGDIPEGYSVSREKKERFSLILESASTNQTSMYLCVSAGGFGTQYFGPGTRLLVL.